This T cell receptor (beta chain) was captured in a study of blood T cell repertoires in COVID-19. Background on the study: Samples of COVID-19 (acute and convalescent) were obtained from the United States, Italy and Spain. Sample material is recorded as cDNA or gDNA derived from T cells, B-cell-depleted T cells, or PBMCs.

Assay used: immunoSEQ multiplex PCR; TCRdb lists only in-frame clones, some missing. The table shows a few hundred thousand clones, with 89% occurring only once. From germline, CDR1 is SNHLY and CDR2 FYNNEI. Trimming cost V 5 bases and J 5 bases; bases outside gene matches: 6. This CDR3 spans 14 amino acids. This TCR derives from a woman aged 30 to 39 with COVID-19, enrolled during active disease. The sequenced sample consisted of peripheral blood. The V gene is TRBV2, the J gene TRBJ2-7; 10 bases match TRBD1. In DNA, the CDR3 is TGTGCCAGCAGTAAAGGGACAGGGGTAAACGAGCAGTACGTC. It encodes CASSKGTGVNEQYV.